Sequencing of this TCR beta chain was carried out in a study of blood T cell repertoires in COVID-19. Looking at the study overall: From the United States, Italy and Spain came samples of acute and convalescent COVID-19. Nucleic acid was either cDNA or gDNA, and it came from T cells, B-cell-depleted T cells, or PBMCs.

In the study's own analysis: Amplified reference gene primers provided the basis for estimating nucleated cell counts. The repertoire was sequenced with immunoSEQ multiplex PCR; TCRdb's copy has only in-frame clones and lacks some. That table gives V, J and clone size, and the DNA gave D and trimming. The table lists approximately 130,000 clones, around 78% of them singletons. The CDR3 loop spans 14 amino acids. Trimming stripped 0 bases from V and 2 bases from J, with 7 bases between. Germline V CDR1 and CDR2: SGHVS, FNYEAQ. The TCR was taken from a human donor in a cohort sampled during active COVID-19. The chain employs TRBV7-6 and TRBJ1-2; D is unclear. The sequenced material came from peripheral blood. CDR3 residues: CASSLAARNYGYTF. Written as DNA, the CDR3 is TGTGCCAGCAGCTTAGCGGCCCGAAACTATGGCTACACCTTC.